The present entry profiles one T cell receptor beta chain with its context. Donors were Caucasian adults residing in Nashville, Tennessee, USA. Clones were sequenced by immunoSEQ multiplex PCR, and TCRdb holds only the in-frame ones, with some missing. The table shows 2 million to 2.5 million clones, with 85% to 95% occurring only once. This entry comes from a study of shared clonotypes between healthy human individuals. On the study more broadly: The donor pool was made up of a couple of women and a few men aged 18 to 49.

CDR3 size: 14 residues. J was trimmed by 6 bases and V by 6 bases; bases with no gene match: 8. Germline loops: CDR1 GTSNPN, CDR2 SVGIG (reference sequence). The V call is TRBV30, the J call TRBJ2-1, with 10 bases aligning to TRBD2. Material: naive CD4+ T cells sorted from blood. As for subset: CD45RA+ positively selected. This receptor was taken from a man between 18 and 29 years old in good health. The CDR3 DNA follows: TGTGCCTGTTCCCGGACTAGCGGACTCAATGAGCAGTTCTTC. Protein: CACSRTSGLNEQFF.